The source of this TCR beta chain is a study of cytomegalovirus exposure and HLA in healthy donors. Study details: Early release data held some 79 million unique TCRs from HLA-typed donors. When 350 to 500 donors were genotyped, roughly four fifths of them were found to fall in the Caucasian-associated ancestry cluster.

Concerning this clone itself: Its specificity is unknown.

The study, taken as a whole, reports: CMV antigen specificity of a few CMV-associated chains was confirmed in vitro.

Primers for the PCR totalled 60 Vbeta and 13 Jbeta. TCRdb keeps only in-frame clones here, not all; method: immunoSEQ multiplex PCR. This sample carries about 44,000 clones, with about 8% going to the ten biggest clones. This TCR derives from a male donor in good health and CMV-seronegative. The sequencing input was PBMCs.

This CDR3 reads CATSSYTGELFF. In nucleotides, the CDR3 is TGTGCCACCAGCAGCTACACCGGGGAGCTGTTTTTT. The chain is built from TRBV15 and TRBJ2-2; D call uncertain. V was clipped by 3 bases and J by 3 bases, with 2 bases between them. The CDR3 has 12 residues. CDR1 is LNHNV, CDR2 YYDKDF, per germline (reference sequence).